The 26 T cell receptor beta chains below were found in one sample sequenced in a study of blood T cell repertoires in COVID-19. Here immunoSEQ multiplex PCR was the method, and the copy in TCRdb shows in-frame clones only, minus some. This table has 70,000 to 90,000 clones, approximately 87% appearing once. The sequenced material came from peripheral blood. The receptors originated from a human donor in a cohort sampled during active COVID-19.

The CDR3 bases are TGTGCCAGCAGCCAGCGGGTTTCCTCTGGGGCCAACGTCCTGACTTTC. This translates into CASSQRVSSGANVLTF. V and J are TRBV7-2 and TRBJ2-6; TRBD2 is a possible D gene (6 bases). Germline CDR1 reads SGHTA; CDR2 reads FQGNSA. The CDR3 consists of 16 residues. Trimming took off 5 bases at V and 0 bases at J, with 11 bases between the two ends.

The chain uses TRBV18 and TRBJ2-7; D ambiguous. Trimming took off 3 bases at V and 6 bases at J, with 12 bases between the two ends. The CDR3 has 13 amino acids. Germline CDR1 KGHSH, CDR2 LQKENI. CDR3 loop: CASSPNRDSEQYF. CDR3 nucleotides: TGTGCCAGCTCACCCAACAGAGATAGCGAGCAGTACTTC.

The genes are TRBV6-5 and TRBJ1-5; 7 nucleotides agree with TRBD1. The junction had 14 bases not matched to a gene; V was cut back by 10 bases and J by 5 bases. The CDR3 consists of 15 residues. Germline V lookup: CDR1 MNHEY, CDR2 SVGAGI. CDR3 residues: CAIRGASLVHQPQHF. CDR3 nucleotides: TGTGCCATCAGGGGGGCCTCGTTGGTTCATCAGCCCCAGCATTTT.

This clone has just one count. The chain's CDR3 is CASSPELAGGLDTQYF. CDR3 sequence (DNA): TGTGCCAGCAGCCCAGAGCTAGCGGGGGGGCTGGATACGCAGTATTTT. The chain couples TRBV7-2 to TRBJ2-3; 12 bases are a match to TRBD2. This CDR3 spans 16 amino acids. Germline CDR1 is SGHTA and CDR2 is FQGNSA. The junction had 9 bases not matched to a gene; V was cut back by 5 bases and J by 6 bases.

V and J are TRBV21-1 and TRBJ2-7; TRBD1, the D gene given by the table, was not confirmed from the DNA. TRBV21-1 is a pseudogene locus. The CDR3 is 15 residues long. CDR3 region: CASSKCQFRTYEQYF. The CDR3 bases are TGTGCCAGCAGCAAATGCCAGTTCCGCACCTACGAGCAGTACTTC.

The chain has TRBV28 and TRBJ1-1, with 9 bases lining up with TRBD1. CDR3 length: 15 amino acids. Germline trimming cut 2 bases from V and 7 bases from J; bases unmatched to any gene: 8. CDR1 is MDHEN and CDR2 is SYDVKM in the germline V gene. The CDR3, as DNA: TGTGCCAGCAGTTTACTAATGGGACAGGGAGGTGAAGCTTTCTTT. It is translated as CASSLLMGQGGEAFF.

The V and J genes are TRBV9 and TRBJ2-3; D is undetermined. This CDR3 comprises 14 residues. Deletions cut 0 bases from V and 6 bases from J, with 11 bases between. From germline, CDR1 is SGDLS and CDR2 YYNGEE. CDR3 nucleotides: TGTGCCAGCAGCGTAGTAGATTCATACGATACGCAGTATTTT. It encodes CASSVVDSYDTQYF.

This clone was observed a few times. The V and J genes are TRBV28 and TRBJ1-4; D is possibly TRBD1 (5 bases). Trimming shortened V by 10 bases and J by 8 bases, and 17 bases separated the two germline ends. The CDR3 sequence is 13 residues long. CDR1 MDHEN and CDR2 SYDVKM come from the germline V gene. The CDR3 sequence: CATRRGLGEKLFF. Here the CDR3 DNA reads TGTGCCACTCGGAGGGGATTAGGCGAAAAACTGTTTTTT.

This clone was seen only once. V usage is TRBV2 and J usage is TRBJ2-1; 7 positions agree with TRBD2. The J segment lost 9 bases and the V segment lost 2 bases, leaving 7 bases of the junction unmatched. This CDR3 spans 14 amino acids. Germline CDR1 and CDR2: SNHLY and FYNNEI. The chain's CDR3 is CASSENLREGEQFF. DNA for the CDR3: TGTGCCAGCAGTGAAAATCTCAGGGAGGGTGAGCAGTTCTTC.

The chain recombines TRBV4-2 with TRBJ2-1, with a weak D call TRBD2 (7 bases). The V gene's germline CDR1 is LGHNA and CDR2 YNFKEQ. V gave up 1 base and J gave up 8 bases, with 12 bases separating them. The CDR3 length is 14 residues. The CDR3 DNA follows: TGTGCCAGCAGCCAAGCTAGGGGGGGCGATGAGCAGTTCTTC. Amino acids: CASSQARGGDEQFF.

The rearrangement joins TRBV7-9 to TRBJ1-6; 10 bases align to TRBD1. Germline V gives CDR1 SEHNR, CDR2 FQNEAQ (reference sequence). V shed 5 bases and J 7 bases; nucleotides not matched to a gene: 5. The CDR3 loop spans 15 amino acids. CDR3 sequence: CASSPGTGENSPLHF. CDR3 in DNA: TGTGCCAGCAGCCCCGGGACAGGGGAAAATTCACCCCTCCACTTT.

The gene calls are TRBV5-1 and TRBJ2-7, with 7 bases matching TRBD2. J gave up 5 bases and V 3 bases, and 5 bases lay outside the gene matches. Per germline, CDR1 SGHRS and CDR2 YFSETQ. The CDR3 runs 13 residues. The CDR3 nucleotides are TGCGCCAGCAGCTGGGGGGGTAGGAACGAGCAGTACTTC. As protein: CASSWGGRNEQYF.

This clone has a single count. This rearrangement joins TRBV6-5 to TRBJ2-7; perhaps TRBD2 as D (6 bases). Trimming took 9 bases from V and 2 from J, leaving 17 bases between them. The CDR3 has 14 residues. Per germline, CDR1 MNHEY and CDR2 SVGAGI. The CDR3: CARRAGAQPYEQYF. Written as DNA, the CDR3 is TGTGCCAGAAGAGCGGGCGCACAACCCTACGAGCAGTACTTC.

The rearrangement joins TRBV25-1 to TRBJ1-2, with 7 bases that match TRBD1. The CDR3 has 12 residues. CDR1 MGHDK and CDR2 SYGVNS come from the germline V gene. V lost 3 bases to trimming and J lost 6 bases; unmatched junction nucleotides: 1. The CDR3 loop is CASSETGNGYTF. CDR3 in DNA: TGTGCCAGCAGTGAGACAGGGAATGGCTACACCTTC.

V and J are TRBV6-5 and TRBJ1-1, with TRBD1 identical over 11 bases. Trimming took 5 bases from V and 13 from J; bases not matched to a gene: 6. The germline V gene encodes CDR1 MNHEY and CDR2 SVGAGI. There are 12 residues in the CDR3. The CDR3 protein is CASSPLGQGVFF. CDR3 DNA: TGTGCCAGCAGTCCTCTGGGACAGGGGGTTTTCTTT.

J is TRBJ1-5 and V is TRBV5-8; TRBD1 matches 10 bases. Germline values: CDR1 SGHTS, CDR2 YDEGEE. V shed 4 bases and J 3 bases; nucleotides not matched to a gene: 4. The CDR3 has 15 amino acids. The CDR3 sequence: CASSRDRGYNQPQHF. The CDR3, as DNA: TGTGCCAGCAGCCGGGACAGGGGCTACAATCAGCCCCAGCATTTT.

V and J are TRBV19 and TRBJ1-4; possible D gene TRBD1, 6 bases. The germline gives CDR1 LNHDA, CDR2 SQIVND (reference sequence). With 7 bases removed from V and 8 bases from J, the gap between germline ends came to 17 bases. The CDR3 sequence is 14 residues long. The CDR3 loop reads CASNSRGAGEKLFF. The CDR3 DNA is TGTGCCAGTAATTCCCGGGGGGCTGGAGAAAAACTGTTTTTT.

This rearrangement joins TRBV2 to TRBJ1-6; maybe TRBD1 (5 bases). The V end was cut by 5 bases, the J end by 11 bases, with 16 bases between. This CDR3 has 14 amino acids. The germline V gene has CDR1 SNHLY and CDR2 FYNNEI. The CDR3 nucleotides read TGTGCCAGCAGTATCTCTCAGGGCAGAGCACCCCTCCACTTT. Residues: CASSISQGRAPLHF.

The J gene is TRBJ1-5, the V gene TRBV5-1; D is unclear. Germline values: CDR1 SGHRS, CDR2 YFSETQ. CDR3 length: 15 amino acids. Trimming pared 0 bases from V and 3 bases from J, leaving 10 bases between. DNA of the CDR3: TGCGCCAGCAGCTTGGATAGCAGCCCCAATCAGCCCCAGCATTTT. Translation: CASSLDSSPNQPQHF.

The rearrangement links TRBV3-1 (or the pseudogene TRBV3-2) to TRBJ2-7; D not certain. Trimming removed 4 bases from V and 0 bases from J, with 22 bases in between. The CDR3 contains 18 residues. CDR1 and CDR2 from the germline V gene are LGHDT and YNNKEL (reference sequence). CDR3 in DNA: TGTGCCAGCAGCCGAAGTCCTGTCGTCGGGTTAAGCTCCTACGAGCAGTACTTC. Translated, it gives CASSRSPVVGLSSYEQYF.

The chain couples TRBV4-3 to TRBJ1-6, with 11 bases identical to TRBD1. With V trimmed by 4 bases and J by 9 bases, 14 bases remained unmatched. The CDR3 runs to 18 residues. Germline-derived CDR1 and CDR2 are LGHNA and YSLEER. The CDR3 DNA reads TGCGCCAGCAGCCCCTACCGTTCGGGACAGGGGGTGAGTTCACCCCTCCACTTT. Encoded protein: CASSPYRSGQGVSSPLHF.

The V gene is TRBV19, the J gene TRBJ1-5, with TRBD1 matching over 7 bases. Germline CDR1 LNHDA, CDR2 SQIVND (reference sequence). J lost 4 bases, V lost 6 bases, and 6 bases had no gene match. This CDR3 contains 14 residues. Here the CDR3 reads CASRLRDRNQPQHF. As DNA, the CDR3 is TGTGCCAGTAGACTTCGGGACAGAAATCAGCCCCAGCATTTT.

The rearrangement links TRBV28 to TRBJ2-7; TRBD2 is a possible D gene (6 bases). Germline assignment: CDR1 MDHEN and CDR2 SYDVKM. The CDR3 is 15 residues long. V was trimmed by 2 bases and J by 1 base, leaving 12 bases between them. The CDR3, as DNA: TGTGCCAGCAGTTTAATGACTAGACGGTCCTACGAGCAGTACTTC. Translated, it gives CASSLMTRRSYEQYF.

This clone was found a few times. The V gene is TRBV2, the J gene TRBJ1-2; 10 positions agree with TRBD1. Germline loops: CDR1 SNHLY, CDR2 FYNNEI. The J segment lost 4 bases and the V segment lost 6 bases, leaving 8 bases of the junction unmatched. CDR3 length: 15 amino acids. The CDR3 loop reads CASRVGTGDSYGYTF. The CDR3 region has the DNA TGTGCCAGCAGGGTGGGGACAGGGGATAGCTATGGCTACACCTTC.

The chain links TRBV19 to TRBJ2-3; the match to TRBD1 covers 7 bases. Germline V CDR1 and CDR2: LNHDA, SQIVND (reference sequence). The CDR3 contains 14 residues. The junction had 5 bases not matched to a gene; V was cut back by 3 bases and J by 5 bases. The CDR3 spells CASSIGQGVDTQYF. CDR3 sequence (DNA): TGTGCCAGTAGTATTGGCCAGGGGGTAGATACGCAGTATTTT. The full variable domain, its missing parts supplied by reference TRBV19 and TRBJ2-3, is DGGITQSPKYLFRKEGQNVTLSCEQNLNHDAMYWYRQDPGQGLRLIYYSQIVNDFQKGDIAEGYSVSREKKESFPLTVTSAQKNPTAFYLCASSIGQGVDTQYFGPGTRLTVL.

On this clone: The sample contains more than one DNA sequence encoding this CDR3. J is TRBJ1-5 and V is TRBV19, with 7 positions matching TRBD1. The CDR3 contains 14 residues. J lost 4 bases, V lost 1 base, and 1 base had no gene match. Germline values: CDR1 LNHDA, CDR2 SQIVND (reference sequence). The DNA for the CDR3 is TGTGCCAGTAGTATAGTGACAGGGAATCAGCCCCAGCATTTT. Its translation: CASSIVTGNQPQHF.